Listed below are T cell receptor beta chains from one sample, sequenced in a study of PD-L1 blockade in urothelial cancer. Clones were read by immunoSEQ multiplex PCR, and TCRdb kept only the in-frame ones, dropping some. The sample records about 43,000 clones, 70% to 90% being singletons. This sample comprised PBMCs, obtained around atezolizumab (anti-PD-L1) treatment. Receptors originate from a man between 60 and 75 years old with urothelial cancer. Both conserved end residues are part of each CDR3. D genes are given only for firm matches. Rows may omit the clone size; those that give it use once, few, many or a size class.

J | V | D | size | CDR3 | DNA
TRBJ2-7 | TRBV10-3 | . | few | CAISESRGAGPYEQYF | TGTGCCATCAGTGAGTCGCGCGGGGCCGGACCCTACGAGCAGTACTTC
TRBJ2-5 | TRBV28 | TRBD2 | . | CASSLWGLAEGTQYF | TGTGCCAGCAGTTTATGGGGGCTAGCGGAGGGGACCCAGTACTTC
TRBJ2-1 | TRBV6-1 | . | once | CASSVHRNEQFF | TGTGCCAGCAGTGTCCATCGGAATGAGCAGTTCTTC
TRBJ1-1 | TRBV28 | TRBD1 | . | CASSLISGQGRAFF | TGTGCCAGCAGTCTCATCTCAGGACAGGGGAGAGCTTTCTTT
TRBJ2-1 | TRBV29-1 | TRBD1 | . | CSVGRDSYNEQFF | TGCAGCGTTGGTAGGGACAGCTACAATGAGCAGTTCTTC
TRBJ2-1 | TRBV11-1 | . | . | CASSLDGQPLYNEQFF | TGTGCCAGCAGCTTAGATGGGCAACCCTTATACAATGAGCAGTTCTTC
TRBJ2-7 | TRBV27 | . | . | CASSYRTGTYEQYF | TGTGCCAGCAGTTATCGGACGGGGACTTACGAGCAGTACTTC
TRBJ1-5 | TRBV28 | TRBD1 | . | CASRSGGTEGGQPQHF | TGTGCCAGCAGGTCAGGTGGGACAGAAGGAGGTCAGCCCCAGCATTTT
TRBJ1-1 | TRBV14 | . | . | CASSRLGGAGAFF | TGTGCCAGCAGCCGCCTTGGGGGGGCTGGAGCTTTCTTT
TRBJ2-2 | TRBV14 | . | . | CASSRGNTGELFF | TGTGCCAGCAGCCGGGGCAACACCGGGGAGCTGTTTTTT
TRBJ1-4 | TRBV28 | . | . | CASSREKLFF | TGTGCCAGCAGTCGGGAAAAACTGTTTTTT
TRBJ1-3 | TRBV6-1 | . | few | CASSEQGSRDTIYF | TGTGCCAGCAGTGAACAGGGGAGTAGGGACACCATATATTTT
TRBJ2-7 | TRBV28 | TRBD2 | . | CASSPTGRDEQYF | TGTGCCAGCAGTCCCACCGGGAGGGACGAGCAGTACTTC
TRBJ1-2 | TRBV6-1 | . | . | CASSEAGRGRGYTF | TGTGCCAGCAGTGAAGCGGGGAGGGGACGGGGCTACACCTTC
TRBJ1-5 | TRBV4-2 | . | . | CASSQEDGGQPQHF | TGTGCCAGCAGCCAAGAAGATGGAGGTCAGCCCCAGCATTTT
TRBJ2-3 | TRBV27 | TRBD2 | . | CASSIQAGGGPDTQYF | TGTGCCAGCAGTATACAAGCGGGAGGAGGCCCAGATACGCAGTATTTT
TRBJ1-1 | TRBV7-2 | TRBD1 | . | CASSLVQGPTEAFF | TGTGCCAGCAGCTTAGTACAGGGGCCCACTGAAGCTTTCTTT
TRBJ2-7 | TRBV30 | TRBD2 | few | CAWGLAGVGEQYF | TGTGCCTGGGGACTAGCGGGAGTGGGCGAGCAGTACTTC
TRBJ1-2 | TRBV19 | TRBD1 | . | CASSILPGQGTHGYTF | TGTGCCAGTAGTATACTGCCGGGACAGGGGACCCATGGCTACACCTTC
TRBJ1-4 | TRBV7-2 | TRBD1 | . | CASSLLPNRGLEKLFF | TGTGCCAGCAGCTTACTCCCGAACAGGGGGCTAGAAAAACTGTTTTTT
TRBJ2-5 | TRBV27 | TRBD2 | . | CASGSHTSGLRETQYF | TGTGCCAGCGGGAGCCATACTAGCGGTTTACGGGAGACCCAGTACTTC
TRBJ1-6 | TRBV5-1 | TRBD1 | . | CASSGTGAGNSPLHF | TGCGCCAGCAGCGGGACAGGGGCAGGAAATTCACCCCTCCACTTT
TRBJ1-5 | TRBV6-5 | . | . | CASSGQFEGPQHF | TGTGCCAGCAGTGGACAGTTCGAAGGGCCCCAGCATTTT
TRBJ2-7 | TRBV7-2 | . | . | CASSSRDLYEQYF | TGTGCCAGCAGCTCGCGGGACCTCTACGAGCAGTACTTC
TRBJ1-4 | TRBV2 | . | medium-sized | CASTEDTSTNEKLFF | TGTGCCAGCACTGAAGACACCTCAACTAATGAAAAACTGTTTTTT
TRBJ1-3 | TRBV27 | TRBD1 | . | CASSLTTGGSGNTIYF | TGTGCCAGCAGTTTGACAACAGGGGGCTCTGGAAACACCATATATTTT
TRBJ1-5 | TRBV27 | . | . | CASSFRFNQPQHF | TGTGCCAGCAGTTTCCGGTTTAATCAGCCCCAGCATTTT
TRBJ2-3 | TRBV18 | TRBD1 | once | CASSPPEGARTDTQYF | TGTGCCAGCTCACCACCCGAGGGGGCCCGCACAGATACGCAGTATTTT
TRBJ1-2 | TRBV19 | . | . | CASSPTVGGLRGGYTF | TGTGCCAGTAGTCCCACCGTTGGAGGGTTAAGGGGTGGCTACACCTTC
TRBJ1-4 | TRBV5-1 | . | . | CASSLVPGTNEKLFF | TGCGCCAGCAGCTTGGTTCCGGGGACTAATGAAAAACTGTTTTTT
TRBJ2-2 | TRBV18 | . | . | CASSATQRTGELFF | TGTGCCAGCTCAGCAACCCAGAGGACCGGGGAGCTGTTTTTT
TRBJ1-1 | TRBV7-9 | TRBD1 | medium-sized | CASQGGWNTEAFF | TGTGCCAGTCAGGGGGGTTGGAACACTGAAGCTTTCTTT
TRBJ2-1 | TRBV5-1 | . | . | CASSLSSPGEQFF | TGCGCCAGCAGCCTAAGTTCCCCCGGTGAGCAGTTCTTC
TRBJ2-5 | TRBV5-1 | . | . | CASSSGLQETQYF | TGCGCCAGCAGCTCGGGACTTCAAGAGACCCAGTACTTC
TRBJ2-5 | TRBV25-1 | . | once | CASRAEATGSLYF | TGTGCCAGCAGGGCCGAAGCGACTGGTTCGCTGTACTTC
TRBJ2-4 | TRBV4-1 | . | . | CASSPSYSGDIQYF | TGCGCCAGCAGCCCTTCATATTCTGGAGACATTCAGTACTTC
TRBJ1-1 | TRBV10-1 | TRBD1 | . | CASLDRETEAFF | TGCGCCAGCCTCGACAGGGAGACTGAAGCTTTCTTT
TRBJ2-1 | TRBV7-2 | TRBD2 | . | CASSLYPSGGGYNEQFF | TGTGCCAGCAGCTTATATCCTAGCGGGGGGGGTTACAATGAGCAGTTCTTC
TRBJ1-2 | TRBV29-1 | . | many | CSVVKGEGYTF | TGCAGCGTTGTCAAAGGGGAAGGCTACACCTTC
TRBJ1-4 | TRBV19 | . | . | CASSTLTGSNEKLFF | TGTGCCAGTAGCACTTTGACAGGTTCTAATGAAAAACTGTTTTTT